A single sample gave rise to the 25 T cell receptor beta chains below, sequenced in a study of blood T cell repertoires in COVID-19. Profiled with immunoSEQ multiplex PCR; TCRdb holds only in-frame clones, not every one. The sample lists roughly 410,000 clones, 80% to 90% seen once, with roughly 2% in the top ten. What was sequenced was peripheral blood. Receptors were obtained from an older woman with COVID-19, enrolled during active disease.

The rearrangement uses TRBV6-6 and TRBJ1-4, with 10 bases identical to TRBD1. The CDR3 is 14 residues long. Germline V gene data show CDR1 as MNHNY and CDR2 as SVGAGI (reference sequence). With V trimmed by 5 bases and J by 7 bases, 4 bases remained unmatched. CDR3 in DNA: TGTGCCAGCAGTACGACAGGGGGCGGTGAAAAACTGTTTTTT. Translated, it gives CASSTTGGGEKLFF.

This clone showed up just once. V gene TRBV19 combines with J gene TRBJ2-2, with 12 bases lining up with TRBD2. Germline trimming cut 6 bases from V and 4 bases from J; bases unmatched to any gene: 6. Germline V CDR1 and CDR2: LNHDA, SQIVND (reference sequence). The CDR3 contains 16 residues. The CDR3: CASSLTSGGRTGELFF. CDR3 nucleotides: TGTGCCAGTAGCCTTACTAGCGGGGGGCGCACCGGGGAGCTGTTTTTT. Filled out from reference TRBV19 and TRBJ2-2, the complete variable domain reads DGGITQSPKYLFRKEGQNVTLSCEQNLNHDAMYWYRQDPGQGLRLIYYSQIVNDFQKGDIAEGYSVSREKKESFPLTVTSAQKNPTAFYLCASSLTSGGRTGELFFGEGSRLTVL.

This chain uses TRBV28 with TRBJ2-1; D possibly corresponds to TRBD2 (6 bases). Germline lookup yields CDR1 MDHEN and CDR2 SYDVKM. Trimming left V 5 bases short and J 3 bases short, with 11 bases between. This CDR3 has 14 amino acids. The CDR3, as DNA: TGTGCCAGCAGTCCGCTGGAGGGCTACAATGAGCAGTTCTTC. It yields the protein CASSPLEGYNEQFF.

The gene calls are TRBV7-3 and TRBJ2-1; the D gene is possibly TRBD1 (6 bases). The ends were cut back, 5 bases at V and 7 bases at J, with 12 bases in the middle. The germline gives CDR1 SGHTA, CDR2 FQGTGA. The CDR3 extends over 13 amino acids. The CDR3 spells CASSARGPNEQFF. The CDR3 nucleotides are TGTGCCAGCAGCGCCAGGGGTCCTAATGAGCAGTTCTTC. The full variable domain, completed using reference TRBV7-3 and TRBJ2-1, is GAGVSQTPSNKVTEKGKYVELRCDPISGHTALYWYRQSLGQGPEFLIYFQGTGAADDSGLPNDRFFAVRPEGSVSTLKIQRTERGDSAVYLCASSARGPNEQFFGPGTRLTVL.

This chain uses TRBV15 with TRBJ2-2; D ambiguous. V lost 1 base and J 0 bases, leaving 6 bases between the germline ends. Germline V CDR1 and CDR2: LNHNV, YYDKDF (reference sequence). This CDR3 is built from 15 residues. CDR3 sequence: CATSRATANTGELFF. The CDR3 bases are TGTGCCACCAGCAGAGCCACAGCGAACACCGGGGAGCTGTTTTTT.

The chain has TRBV12-3 or TRBV12-4 and TRBJ1-1, with 7 nucleotides matching TRBD1. This CDR3 comprises 12 residues. V trimming: 8 bases; J trimming: 5 bases; junction bases outside the gene matches: 5. In DNA, the CDR3 is TGTGCCAGCTTCATCAGGGGGACTGAAGCTTTCTTT. Its protein product is CASFIRGTEAFF.

This clone was counted once. The gene calls are TRBV4-1 and TRBJ2-7; TRBD1 matches 8 bases. Germline V gene lookup returns CDR1 MGHRA and CDR2 YSYEKL. This CDR3 is built from 15 residues. V was clipped by 3 bases and J by 4 bases; unmatched bases: 8. Here the CDR3 reads CASSHPGTGTYEQYF. The CDR3 nucleotides read TGCGCCAGCAGCCACCCCGGGACAGGAACGTACGAGCAGTACTTC.

The rearrangement links TRBV18 to TRBJ1-4; 9 bases map to TRBD1. CDR3 size: 16 residues. The junction had 4 bases not matched to a gene; V was cut back by 3 bases and J by 2 bases. The germline gives CDR1 KGHSH, CDR2 LQKENI. The CDR3 region is CASSPGQGGTNEKLFF. DNA of the CDR3: TGTGCCAGCTCACCGGGACAGGGAGGGACTAATGAAAAACTGTTTTTT. Variable domain in full (rest from reference TRBV18 and TRBJ1-4): NAGVMQNPRHLVRRRGQEARLRCSPMKGHSHVYWYRQLPEEGLKFMVYLQKENIIDESGMPKERFSAEFPKEGPSILRIQQVVRGDSAAYFCASSPGQGGTNEKLFFGSGTQLSVL.

For the CDR3, the DNA is TGTGCCAGCAGCCCTCGGGACAGCTACGAGCAGTACTTC. This codes for CASSPRDSYEQYF. The chain recombines TRBV9 with TRBJ2-7; 7 nucleotides match TRBD1. Germline V gives CDR1 SGDLS, CDR2 YYNGEE. Unmatched junction bases numbered 4, after V lost 4 bases and J lost 3 bases. This CDR3 is built from 13 residues.

The CDR3 DNA reads TGTGCCATCAGGAGGACAGAGCAAGAGACCCAGTACTTC. Its translation: CAIRRTEQETQYF. This sequence joins TRBV10-3 and TRBJ2-5; possibly TRBD1 for D (6 bases). From germline, CDR1 is ENHRY and CDR2 SYGVKD. V lost 6 bases and J lost 2, with 10 bases in between. This CDR3 contains 13 residues.

The rearrangement joins TRBV30 to TRBJ2-5; perhaps TRBD2 as D (6 bases). This CDR3 is 16 amino acids long. Trimming pared 0 bases from V and 5 bases from J, leaving 19 bases between. CDR1 is GTSNPN, CDR2 SVGIG, per germline (reference sequence). Here the CDR3 reads CAWSVLIGGGAETQYF. The DNA of the CDR3 is TGTGCCTGGAGTGTACTAATCGGGGGTGGGGCGGAGACCCAGTACTTC.

This clone appeared a few times. CDR3 DNA sequence: TGTGCCAGCAGTTGGACAGGGGAGACCCAGTACTTC. Translating it yields CASSWTGETQYF. V usage is TRBV6-5 and J usage is TRBJ2-5; TRBD1 aligns across 8 bases. CDR3 size: 12 residues. The V gene end was trimmed by 4 bases and the J gene end by 5 bases; junction bases not matched to a gene: 0. The V gene's germline CDR1 is MNHEY and CDR2 SVGAGI.

This chain uses TRBV6-5 with TRBJ2-5; 7 bases agree with TRBD2. V dropped 2 bases and J dropped 5; count of bases not matched to a gene: 11. The V gene's germline CDR1 is MNHEY and CDR2 SVGAGI. The CDR3 spans 16 residues. The CDR3 protein is CASSYGAGPFGETQYF. DNA of the CDR3: TGTGCCAGCAGTTACGGAGCGGGGCCCTTCGGGGAGACCCAGTACTTC.

The V call is TRBV10-1, the J call TRBJ2-2, with D possibly TRBD1 on 6 matching bases. Trimming removed 8 bases at V and 6 bases at J, with 13 bases between. The CDR3 contains 13 residues. CDR1 and CDR2 (germline): WNHNN, SYGVQD (reference sequence). CDR3: CASGAGDPGELFF. The CDR3 bases are TGCGCCAGCGGGGCAGGGGATCCCGGGGAGCTGTTTTTT.

This chain joins TRBV6-2 or TRBV6-3 and TRBJ2-1; 10 bases are shared with TRBD2. The J segment lost 6 bases and the V segment lost 1 base, leaving 3 bases of the junction unmatched. This CDR3 is 15 amino acids long. Germline V CDR1 and CDR2: MNHEY, SVGEGT. The CDR3: CASSYLERGGNEQFF. CDR3 nucleotides: TGTGCCAGCAGTTACTTAGAGCGGGGGGGCAATGAGCAGTTCTTC.

This clone was detected a few times. J is TRBJ1-1 and V is TRBV10-1; D remains unclear. V dropped 0 bases and J dropped 2 bases, with 7 bases sitting between them. CDR3 size: 14 residues. Germline CDR1 reads WNHNN; CDR2 reads SYGVQD (reference sequence). The CDR3 loop is CASSESVGNTEAFF. CDR3 bases: TGCGCCAGCAGTGAGTCGGTCGGTAACACTGAAGCTTTCTTT.

Notes on this clone: The same CDR3 can be traced to other DNA sequences in this sample. V gene TRBV18 combines with J gene TRBJ2-3; TRBD1 might be the D (5 bases). There are 14 residues in the CDR3. The germline V gene has CDR1 KGHSH and CDR2 LQKENI. Trimming took off 2 bases at V and 1 base at J, with 7 bases between the two ends. The CDR3 loop is CASSPEGGTDTQYF. The CDR3 nucleotides read TGTGCCAGCTCACCAGAAGGGGGCACAGATACGCAGTATTTT.

The chain carries TRBV28 and TRBJ2-2; D not certain. CDR1 is MDHEN and CDR2 is SYDVKM in the germline V gene. CDR3 length equals 14 residues. The ends were cut back, 5 bases at V and 7 bases at J, with 14 bases in the middle. CDR3 sequence reads: CASSPFTVHGELFF. The DNA of the CDR3 is TGTGCCAGCAGTCCGTTCACAGTACACGGGGAGCTGTTTTTT.

This clone came up once. V usage is TRBV3-1 (or the pseudogene TRBV3-2) and J usage is TRBJ1-5; D unclear. This CDR3 has 14 amino acids. The V end lost 3 bases, the J end lost 6 bases, and 12 bases lay between the germline ends. CDR1 and CDR2 (germline): LGHDT, YNNKEL (reference sequence). The CDR3 is CASSQALGGQPQHF. The CDR3 coding sequence is TGTGCCAGCAGCCAGGCTCTTGGAGGTCAGCCCCAGCATTTT.

The chain links TRBV6-1 to TRBJ1-2; TRBD1 might be the D (6 bases). Looked up from germline, CDR1 is MNHNS and CDR2 is SASEGT. V was clipped by 2 bases and J by 0 bases, with 13 bases between them. This CDR3 region has 16 residues. CDR3 nucleotides: TGTGCCAGCAGTGAATTGAGGGGGTACACTAACTATGGCTACACCTTC. Protein product: CASSELRGYTNYGYTF.

The rearrangement links TRBV28 to TRBJ2-7; TRBD2 matches 8 bases. CDR1 and CDR2 (germline): MDHEN, SYDVKM. The V and J ends lost 7 bases and 3 bases, in that order; junction bases with no gene match: 11. The CDR3 loop spans 15 amino acids. CDR3 nucleotide sequence: TGTGCCAGCATCCAAGGACTAGCTTACCACTACGAGCAGTACTTC. Protein: CASIQGLAYHYEQYF.

V and J are TRBV5-1 and TRBJ1-6, with no clear D. V lost 2 bases, J lost 2 bases, and 11 bases lay in between. CDR1 and CDR2 (germline): SGHRS, YFSETQ. The CDR3 has 16 amino acids. CDR3 DNA sequence: TGCGCCAGCAGCTTTGAGGGAGACCCCTATAATTCACCCCTCCACTTT. This sequence encodes CASSFEGDPYNSPLHF.

Note on this clone: Different DNA sequences within this sample yield the same CDR3. The chain carries TRBV5-1 and TRBJ1-3; D may be TRBD1 (5 bases). Germline lookup yields CDR1 SGHRS and CDR2 YFSETQ. V was cut by 4 bases and J by 2 bases, with 10 bases left in between. The CDR3 is 14 amino acids. CDR3 amino acids: CASSPGGAGNTIYF. The DNA of the CDR3 is TGCGCCAGCAGCCCGGGGGGAGCTGGAAACACCATATATTTT. The full variable domain, completed using reference TRBV5-1 and TRBJ1-3, is KAGVTQTPRYLIKTRGQQVTLSCSPISGHRSVSWYQQTPGQGLQFLFEYFSETQRNKGNFPGRFSGRQFSNSRSEMNVSTLELGDSALYLCASSPGGAGNTIYFGEGSWLTVV.

The chain couples TRBV3-1 (or the pseudogene TRBV3-2) to TRBJ1-6; D is perhaps TRBD1 (5 bases). Germline V gene sequence: CDR1 LGHDT, CDR2 YNNKEL (reference sequence). V lost 6 bases and J lost 4, with 10 bases in between. CDR3 length: 14 amino acids. CDR3 sequence: CASSPRQYNSPLHF. As DNA, the CDR3 is TGTGCCAGCAGTCCCCGACAGTATAATTCACCCCTCCACTTT.

This clone has only a few counts. The rearrangement links TRBV6-5 to TRBJ1-2; D gene ambiguous. This CDR3 comprises 16 residues. Trimming shortened V by 0 bases and J by 0 bases, and 11 bases separated the two germline ends. Looked up from germline, CDR1 is MNHEY and CDR2 is SVGAGI. DNA of the CDR3: TGTGCCAGCAGTTACTCGATAACCACAGCTAACTATGGCTACACCTTC. This gives the protein CASSYSITTANYGYTF.